These 6 T cell receptor beta chains originate from one sample sequenced in a study of HIV-infected patients and healthy controls. No cell fractionation was done, so the repertoire covers all unsorted peripheral blood T cells. Reverse transcription used approximately 500 ng RNA and constant-region primers for alpha and beta. Each of the alpha and beta chains got its own library through chain-specific third strand synthesis with indices. TCRdb reanalysed the 5' RACE reads using MiXCR and keeps one entry per CDR3 protein. The data contain 13,000 to 15,000 distinct CDR3 sequences, more than 8.5% of them singletons. Sequenced material: blood. Every receptor here comes from an adult in good health.

This clonotype was seen repeatedly, ten times or more. The rearrangement links TRBV10-3 to TRBJ1-2; no clear D gene. With 2 bases removed from V and 5 bases from J, the gap between germline ends came to 12 bases. The germline gives CDR1 ENHRY, CDR2 SYGVKD. This CDR3 is 14 amino acids long. CDR3: CAISENVNLYGYTF. DNA for the CDR3: TGTGCCATCAGTGAGAATGTCAACTTATATGGCTACACCTTC.

This clonotype appeared many times. CDR3 in amino acids: CASYRQGGNQPQHF. As DNA, the CDR3 is TGTGCCAGCTACAGGCAAGGGGGCAATCAGCCCCAGCATTTT. The chain employs TRBV18 and TRBJ1-5; D might be TRBD1 (5 bases). Trimming removed 7 bases at V and 2 bases at J, with 12 bases between. Germline V gene data show CDR1 as KGHSH and CDR2 as LQKENI. This CDR3 has 14 residues.

This clonotype was counted many times. The chain joins TRBV5-1 to TRBJ1-4; unclear D gene. Germline V gene data show CDR1 as SGHRS and CDR2 as YFSETQ. Between the trimmed V and J ends, which lost 2 bases and 0 bases, there was a span of 14 bases. This CDR3 comprises 17 residues. The CDR3 reads CASSLFPVGSTNEKLFF. In nucleotides, the CDR3 is TGCGCCAGCAGCTTATTCCCTGTAGGGTCAACTAATGAAAAACTGTTTTTT.

This clonotype was seen many times. The chain recombines TRBV18 with TRBJ1-6; TRBD1 matches 10 bases. Germline V gene lookup returns CDR1 KGHSH and CDR2 LQKENI. The CDR3 consists of 14 residues. V was clipped by 2 bases and J by 8 bases; unmatched bases: 0. The CDR3 DNA reads as TGTGCCAGCTCACCAGGGACAGGGGATTCACCCCTCCACTTT. Translated: CASSPGTGDSPLHF.

The V call is TRBV19, the J call TRBJ2-1; D possibly corresponds to TRBD1 (6 bases). This CDR3 region has 15 residues. The germline V gene has CDR1 LNHDA and CDR2 SQIVND (reference sequence). Deletions cut 3 bases from V and 10 bases from J, with 19 bases between. The DNA of the CDR3 is TGTGCCAGTAGTATCTCCCCGGGTCAGGGGAGAGAGCAGTTCTTC. It yields the protein CASSISPGQGREQFF.

This sequence joins TRBV7-2 and TRBJ2-7, with 8 bases aligning to TRBD2. The CDR3 spans 14 residues. Looked up from germline, CDR1 is SGHTA and CDR2 is FQGNSA. V dropped 5 bases and J dropped 3; count of bases not matched to a gene: 6. The CDR3 is CASSPGGSIYEQYF. CDR3 coding DNA: TGTGCCAGCAGCCCGGGGGGGTCGATCTACGAGCAGTACTTC.